This entry is about one TCR beta chain. Other DNA variants within this sample encode the same CDR3. This sample stems from a study of blood T cell repertoires in COVID-19. Study overall: The origin of the acute and convalescent COVID-19 samples was the United States, Italy and Spain. In each case, the material was cDNA or gDNA derived from T cells, B-cell-depleted T cells, or PBMCs.

The germline V gene has CDR1 GTSNPN and CDR2 SVGIG (reference sequence). V shed 2 bases and J shed 1 base, with 8 bases lying between them. The CDR3 runs to 13 residues. Per the study methods: Reference gene primer amplification yielded estimated nucleated cell counts. Assay used: immunoSEQ multiplex PCR; TCRdb lists only in-frame clones, some missing. The V and J calls and clone size are taken from that table; D and trimming were inferred from the DNA. The top ten hold over 0.95% of the sample, which has around 380,000 clones, around 84% seen once. The chain carries TRBV30 and TRBJ1-1, with a weak D call TRBD1 (5 bases). Sequenced input: peripheral blood. The TCR was taken from a human donor with acute or convalescent COVID-19. The donor label of this sample is uncertain. The CDR3 DNA reads as TGTGCCTGGAGTACAACAGGGAACACTGAAGCTTTCTTT. Translating it yields CAWSTTGNTEAFF. Combining the CDR3 with reference TRBV30 and TRBJ1-1 gives the whole variable domain SQTIHQWPATLVQPVGSPLSLECTVEGTSNPNLYWYRQAAGRGLQLLFYSVGIGQISSEVPQNLSASRPQDRQFILSSKKLLLSDSGFYLCAWSTTGNTEAFFGQGTRLTVV.